This TCR beta chain was sequenced in a study of blood T cells in healthy people across ages. Study-level results: The study could not conclusively compare naive and antigen-experienced cells, given its unsorted PBMCs. Among T cells, TCR beta diversity per million cells dropped roughly linearly as age rose.

This clonotype was seen only a few times. Its matching antigen is unknown. Through a sample-barcoded 5' primer and a J-beta primer mix, a second PCR was run for roughly 6 to 12 cycles. A single record per CDR3 protein comes from TCRdb applying MiXCR to the 5' RACE reads. The sample lists some 1.1 million distinct CDR3 sequences, more than 30% occurring once. The germline V gene has CDR1 MGHRA and CDR2 YSYEKL. This CDR3 has 15 amino acids. V trimming: 1 base; J trimming: 3 bases; junction bases outside the gene matches: 2. The chain is built from TRBV4-1 and TRBJ2-1; 8 bases align to TRBD1. This TCR was sampled from a man younger than 30 in good health. Sequencing used blood. The CDR3 DNA reads as TGCGCCAGCAGCCAAGTACAGGGGGACTACAATGAGCAGTTCTTC. Encoded protein: CASSQVQGDYNEQFF.